This TCR beta chain was identified in a study of post-analysis software for immune sequencing data. Study-wide findings and caveats: TRBV5-6, TRBV5-1 and TRBV20-1 belonged to a set of roughly 5 TRBV segments that were more frequent in patients than controls.

Incorporated into the TCR beta cDNA libraries were unique molecular identifiers, which served to reduce PCR and sequencing biases. One entry per CDR3 protein results from TCRdb running MiXCR on the PCR reads. This sample carries hundreds of thousands of distinct CDR3 sequences, roughly 27% of them seen once, and the ten largest clones take 0.55% to 0.65%. About this clonotype: The antigen is undetermined.

Per germline, CDR1 DFQATT and CDR2 SNEGSKA (reference sequence). The CDR3 covers 12 residues. Material for sequencing was blood. V is TRBV20-1 and J is TRBJ2-5; D ambiguous. The better agreement between TRBJ2-7 and the DNA end casts doubt on the J call. This TCR derives from a girl aged 10 to 17 with multiple sclerosis. The CDR3 spells CSARELPAEQYF. The CDR3 coding sequence is TGCAGTGCTAGAGAATTGCCGGCCGAGCAGTACTTC.